This TCR beta chain was identified during a study of blood T cell repertoires in COVID-19. As for the study in general: Both acute and convalescent COVID-19 samples were obtained from the United States, Italy and Spain. PBMCs, B-cell-depleted T cells, or T cells provided the cDNA or gDNA that made up the material.

Original processing notes: Amplifying reference gene primers gave estimates of nucleated cell counts. This table comes from immunoSEQ multiplex PCR, and its TCRdb copy is limited to in-frame clones, with some not included. V and J calls and clone size are given by that table; D and trimming were obtained from the DNA. The sample has under 300,000 clones, 88% seen once. V lost 0 bases, J lost 3 bases, and 1 base stayed unmatched. CDR1 and CDR2 (germline): SGHRS, YFSETQ. The CDR3 spans 15 residues. Participants were aged about 18 to 100 years from roughly 26 US areas. The source is a young woman who had recovered from COVID-19. V gene TRBV5-1 combines with J gene TRBJ2-1; 9 bases map to TRBD1. Specimen: PBMCs or T cells enriched from blood (not recorded which). CDR3 DNA sequence: TGCGCCAGCAGCTTGGGGACAGGGGTCTACAATGAGCAGTTCTTC. Translated, it gives CASSLGTGVYNEQFF.